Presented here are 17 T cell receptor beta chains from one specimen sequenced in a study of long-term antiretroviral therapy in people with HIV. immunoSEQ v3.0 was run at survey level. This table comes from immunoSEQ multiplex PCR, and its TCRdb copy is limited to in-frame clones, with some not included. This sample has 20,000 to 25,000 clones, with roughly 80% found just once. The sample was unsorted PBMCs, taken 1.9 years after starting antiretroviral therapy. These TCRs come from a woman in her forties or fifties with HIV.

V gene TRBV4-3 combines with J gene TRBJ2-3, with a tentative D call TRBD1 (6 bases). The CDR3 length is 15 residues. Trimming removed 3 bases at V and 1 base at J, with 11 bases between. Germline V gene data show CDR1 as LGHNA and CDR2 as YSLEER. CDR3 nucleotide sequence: TGCGCCAGCAGCCACGCGACAGGACGCACAGATACGCAGTATTTT. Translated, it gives CASSHATGRTDTQYF.

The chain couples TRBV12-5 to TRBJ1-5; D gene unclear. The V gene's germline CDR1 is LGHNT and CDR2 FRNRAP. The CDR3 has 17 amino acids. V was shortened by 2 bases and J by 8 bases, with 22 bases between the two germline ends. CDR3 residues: CASGLSPSHRQREPQHF. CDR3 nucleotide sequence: TGTGCTAGTGGTTTGTCCCCTTCCCACCGACAACGGGAGCCCCAGCATTTT.

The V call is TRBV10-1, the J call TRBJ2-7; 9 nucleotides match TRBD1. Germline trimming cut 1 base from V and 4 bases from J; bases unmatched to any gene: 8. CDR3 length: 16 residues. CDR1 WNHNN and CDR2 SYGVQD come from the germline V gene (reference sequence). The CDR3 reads CASSELMGTGIYEQYF. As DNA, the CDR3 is TGCGCCAGCAGTGAGTTGATGGGGACAGGGATATACGAGCAGTACTTC.

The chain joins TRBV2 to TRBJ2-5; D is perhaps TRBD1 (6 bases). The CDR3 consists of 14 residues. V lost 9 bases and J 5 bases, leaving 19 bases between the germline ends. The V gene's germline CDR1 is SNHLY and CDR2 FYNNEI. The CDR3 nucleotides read TGTGCCAGTGTGGGCAGGGGAGTAGAGGAGACCCAGTACTTC. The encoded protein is CASVGRGVEETQYF.

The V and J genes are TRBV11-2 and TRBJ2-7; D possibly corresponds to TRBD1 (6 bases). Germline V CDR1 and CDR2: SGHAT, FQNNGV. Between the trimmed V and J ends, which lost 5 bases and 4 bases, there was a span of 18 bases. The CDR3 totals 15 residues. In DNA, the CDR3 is TGTGCCAGCAGCCTCCTTTCAGGGGATCGTTACGAGCAGTACTTC. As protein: CASSLLSGDRYEQYF.

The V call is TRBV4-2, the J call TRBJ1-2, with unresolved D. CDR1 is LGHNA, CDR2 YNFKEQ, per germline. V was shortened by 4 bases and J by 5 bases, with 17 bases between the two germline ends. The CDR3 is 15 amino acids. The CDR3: CASSPPRGLSYGYTF. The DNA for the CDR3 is TGTGCCAGCAGCCCACCGCGCGGCTTGTCTTATGGCTACACCTTC.

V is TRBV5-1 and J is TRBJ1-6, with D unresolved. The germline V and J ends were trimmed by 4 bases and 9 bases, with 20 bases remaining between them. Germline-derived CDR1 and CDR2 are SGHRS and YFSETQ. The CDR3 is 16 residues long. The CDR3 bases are TGCGCCAGCAGCCCGGGAAATCACGGGGTGGGTTCACCCCTCCACTTT. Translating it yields CASSPGNHGVGSPLHF.

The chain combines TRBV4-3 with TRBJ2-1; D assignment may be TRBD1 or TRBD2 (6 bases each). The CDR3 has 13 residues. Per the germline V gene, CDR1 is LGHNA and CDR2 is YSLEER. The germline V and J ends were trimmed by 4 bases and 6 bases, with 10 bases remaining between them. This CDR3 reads CASSRGAGNEQFF. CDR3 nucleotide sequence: TGCGCCAGCAGCCGGGGGGCCGGCAATGAGCAGTTCTTC.

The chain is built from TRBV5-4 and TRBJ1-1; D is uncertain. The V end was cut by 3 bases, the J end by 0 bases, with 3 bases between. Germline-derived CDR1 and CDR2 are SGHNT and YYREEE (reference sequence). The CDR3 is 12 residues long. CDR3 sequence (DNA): TGTGCCAGCAGCTCGATGAACACTGAAGCTTTCTTT. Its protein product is CASSSMNTEAFF.

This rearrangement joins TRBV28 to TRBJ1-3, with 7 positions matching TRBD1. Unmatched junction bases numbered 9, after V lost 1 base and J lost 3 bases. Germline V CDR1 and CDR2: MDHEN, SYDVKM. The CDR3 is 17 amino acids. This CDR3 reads CASSLYAGGMIGNTIYF. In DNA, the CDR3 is TGTGCCAGCAGTTTATACGCAGGGGGAATGATTGGAAACACCATATATTTT.

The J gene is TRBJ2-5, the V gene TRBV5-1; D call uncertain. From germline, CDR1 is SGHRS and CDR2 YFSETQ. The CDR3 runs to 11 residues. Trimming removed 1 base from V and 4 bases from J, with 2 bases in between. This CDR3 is CASSLLETQYF. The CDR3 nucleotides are TGCGCCAGCAGCTTGCTAGAGACCCAGTACTTC.

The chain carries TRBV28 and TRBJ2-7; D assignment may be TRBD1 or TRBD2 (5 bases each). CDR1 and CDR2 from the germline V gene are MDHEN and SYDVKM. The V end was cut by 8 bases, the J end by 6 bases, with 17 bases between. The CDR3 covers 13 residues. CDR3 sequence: CASGTGTLFEQYF. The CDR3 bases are TGTGCCAGCGGCACCGGGACCCTTTTCGAGCAGTACTTC.

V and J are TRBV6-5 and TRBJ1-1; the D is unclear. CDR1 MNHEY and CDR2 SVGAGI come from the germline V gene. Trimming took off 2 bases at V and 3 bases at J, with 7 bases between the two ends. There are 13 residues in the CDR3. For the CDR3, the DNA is TGTGCCAGCAGTTACGGGCTTTACACTGAAGCTTTCTTT. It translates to CASSYGLYTEAFF.

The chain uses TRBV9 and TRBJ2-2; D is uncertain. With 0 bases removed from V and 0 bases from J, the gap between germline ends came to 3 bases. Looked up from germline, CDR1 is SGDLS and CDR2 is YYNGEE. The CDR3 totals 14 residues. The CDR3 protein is CASSVVANTGELFF. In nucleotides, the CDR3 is TGTGCCAGCAGCGTAGTAGCGAACACCGGGGAGCTGTTTTTT.

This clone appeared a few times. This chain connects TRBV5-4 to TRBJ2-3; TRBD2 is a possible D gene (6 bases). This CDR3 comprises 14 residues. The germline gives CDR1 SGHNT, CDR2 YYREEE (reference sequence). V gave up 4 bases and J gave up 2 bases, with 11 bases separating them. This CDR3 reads CASSPGLHTDTQYF. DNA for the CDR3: TGTGCCAGCAGCCCGGGACTCCACACAGATACGCAGTATTTT.

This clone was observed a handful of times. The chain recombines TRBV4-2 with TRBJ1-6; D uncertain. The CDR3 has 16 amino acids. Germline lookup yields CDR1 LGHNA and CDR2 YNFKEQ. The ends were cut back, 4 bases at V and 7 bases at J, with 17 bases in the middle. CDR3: CASSPQAGLVNSPLHF. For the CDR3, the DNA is TGTGCCAGCAGCCCCCAGGCGGGGTTAGTAAATTCACCCCTCCACTTT.

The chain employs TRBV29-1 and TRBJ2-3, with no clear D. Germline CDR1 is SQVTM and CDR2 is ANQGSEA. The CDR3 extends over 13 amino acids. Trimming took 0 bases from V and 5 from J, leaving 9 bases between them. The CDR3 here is CSVEDPVLDTQYF. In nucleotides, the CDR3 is TGCAGCGTTGAAGATCCTGTGTTAGATACGCAGTATTTT.